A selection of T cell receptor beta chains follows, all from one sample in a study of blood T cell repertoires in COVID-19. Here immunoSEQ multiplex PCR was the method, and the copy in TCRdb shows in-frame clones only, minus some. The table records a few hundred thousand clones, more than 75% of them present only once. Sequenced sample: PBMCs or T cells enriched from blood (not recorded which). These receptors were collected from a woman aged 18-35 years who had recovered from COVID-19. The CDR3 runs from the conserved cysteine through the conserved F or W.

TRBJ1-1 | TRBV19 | CASSAAHRDRARLYTEAFF
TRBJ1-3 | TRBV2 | CASTPGGATNTIYF
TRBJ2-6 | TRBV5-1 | CASSLDRVRGANVLTF
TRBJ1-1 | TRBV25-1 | CASSAPVGSTEAFF
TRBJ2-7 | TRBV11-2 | CASSFLQGDEQYF
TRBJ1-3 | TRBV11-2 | CASSRYRVSGNTIYF
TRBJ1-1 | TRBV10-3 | CAISEASEAFF
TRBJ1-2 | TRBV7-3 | CASSLNPNYGYTF
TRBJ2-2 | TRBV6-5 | CASSQLDFTGELFF
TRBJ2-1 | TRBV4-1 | CASSHTSGNEQFF
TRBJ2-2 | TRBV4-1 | CASSHSFPREANTGELFF
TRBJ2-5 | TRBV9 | CASSVSSGGASETQYF
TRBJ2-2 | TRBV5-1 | CASSELLASTGELFF
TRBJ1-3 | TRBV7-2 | CASSPRRTSAGNTIYF
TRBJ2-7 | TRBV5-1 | CASSAGQPGVHF
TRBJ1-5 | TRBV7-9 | CASSPARGQGFGNQPQHF
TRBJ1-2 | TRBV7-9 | CASSLGNTGGYTF
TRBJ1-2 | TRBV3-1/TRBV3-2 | CASSQDLRVLYGYTF
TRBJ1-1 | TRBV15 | CATSRDYMEGMNTEAFF
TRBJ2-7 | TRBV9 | CASSETSGGANSYEQYF
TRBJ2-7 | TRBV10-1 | CASSRDRGYEQYF
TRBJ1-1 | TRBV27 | CASSRDRGLLAEAFF
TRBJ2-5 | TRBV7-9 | CASSFPGLAGEKYQETQYF
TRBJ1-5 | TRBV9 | CASSVVDRGNQPQHF
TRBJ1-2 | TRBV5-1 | CASSLALGQGEDYGYTF
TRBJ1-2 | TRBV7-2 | CASSIHDRGGNYGYTF
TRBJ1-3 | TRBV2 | CASSSRGSGNTIYF
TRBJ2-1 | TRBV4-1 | CASSQDRSSGGAGEQFF
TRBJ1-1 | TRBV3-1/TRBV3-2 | CASSQDMNTEAFF
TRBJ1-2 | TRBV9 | CASSYEGGRGGYTF
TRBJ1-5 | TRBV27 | CASSPTRLSNQPQHF
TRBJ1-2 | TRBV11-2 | CASSSARGGNYGYTF
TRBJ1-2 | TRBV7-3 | CASSLGPTGNGYTF
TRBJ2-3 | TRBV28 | CASSSPGLAGGPTDTQYF
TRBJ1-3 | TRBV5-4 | CASRRTGIGNTIYF
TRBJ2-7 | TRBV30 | CAWSVQPGGSYEQYF
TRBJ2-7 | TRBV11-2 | CASSPDREAYEQYF
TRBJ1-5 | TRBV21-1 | CASSKIQGKLYSNQPQHF
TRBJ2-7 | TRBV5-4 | CASSPAGDTYEQYF
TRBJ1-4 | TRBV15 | CATSSKGVYEKLFF
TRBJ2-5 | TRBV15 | CATRTGGETQYF
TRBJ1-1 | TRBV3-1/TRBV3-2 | CASSQPGQGMNTEAFF
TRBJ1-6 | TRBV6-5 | CASSYRGQGNSPLHF
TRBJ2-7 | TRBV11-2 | CASSSRTKVDRATYEQYF
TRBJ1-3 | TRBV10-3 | CAISEQWGGSGNTIYF
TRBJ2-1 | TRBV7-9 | CASSPQGIMFIDEQFF
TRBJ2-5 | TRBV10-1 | CASSPTGEETQYF
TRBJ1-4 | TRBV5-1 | CASSLRDTTTNEKLFF
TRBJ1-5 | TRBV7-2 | CASSLDGDSNQPQHF